These T cell receptor beta chains were read from a single sample in a study of cytotoxic CD8 clonotypes in ibrutinib-treated CLL. Only in-frame clones appear in the TCRdb table, and some are missing; sequencing was by immunoSEQ multiplex PCR. The repertoire holds 330,000 or so clones, with roughly 71% as singletons. Sample: PBMCs, taken after 36 months of ibrutinib treatment. These receptor sequences come from a human donor with chronic lymphocytic leukemia. Each CDR3 is given with its conserved first and last residue. Each record gives: D gene, J gene, V gene, clone size, CDR3 DNA, CDR3 protein. A D gene is named only where the DNA matches it firmly. The size field is filled for only some rows; it gives once, few, many or a size class.

D gene: -
J gene: TRBJ1-2
V gene: TRBV4-3
clone size: -
CDR3 DNA: TGCGCCAGCAGCCACGGACTGGCAGGGTCTTTCTCTAACTATGGCTACACCTTC
CDR3 protein: CASSHGLAGSFSNYGYTF

D gene: -
J gene: TRBJ2-5
V gene: TRBV21-1
clone size: -
CDR3 DNA: TGTGCCAGCAGGGCAGAAAAAGAGACCCAGTACTTC
CDR3 protein: CASRAEKETQYF

D gene: -
J gene: TRBJ2-5
V gene: TRBV5-5
clone size: -
CDR3 DNA: TGTGCCAGCACCGCTTGGCCGCTTACCTGGGGGAGCCAGTACTTC
CDR3 protein: CASTAWPLTWGSQYF

D gene: -
J gene: TRBJ1-5
V gene: TRBV27
clone size: -
CDR3 DNA: TGTGCCAGCAGTTCCTTCGAGGGTCAGCCCCAGCATTTT
CDR3 protein: CASSSFEGQPQHF

D gene: -
J gene: TRBJ1-4
V gene: TRBV18
clone size: -
CDR3 DNA: TGTGCCAGCTCACCCGAGAGGGACATTGCAACTAATGAAAAACTGTTTTTT
CDR3 protein: CASSPERDIATNEKLFF

D gene: TRBD2
J gene: TRBJ2-3
V gene: TRBV6-1
clone size: once
CDR3 DNA: TGTGCCAGCAGGACTAGCGGGGGGGCAGGGGTTACGCAGTATTTT
CDR3 protein: CASRTSGGAGVTQYF

D gene: -
J gene: TRBJ2-2
V gene: TRBV27
clone size: few
CDR3 DNA: TGTGCCAGCAGTCAACCCGGGATCACCGGGGAGCTGTTTTTT
CDR3 protein: CASSQPGITGELFF

D gene: -
J gene: TRBJ2-3
V gene: TRBV4-1
clone size: -
CDR3 DNA: TGCGCCAGCAGCCAAGCGGACAGAACAGATACGCAGTATTTT
CDR3 protein: CASSQADRTDTQYF

D gene: -
J gene: TRBJ1-4
V gene: TRBV4-1
clone size: -
CDR3 DNA: TGCGCCAGCAGCCAAGATGAACGTGGTGAAAAACTGTTTTTT
CDR3 protein: CASSQDERGEKLFF

D gene: TRBD1
J gene: TRBJ2-7
V gene: TRBV11-2
clone size: -
CDR3 DNA: TGTGCCAGCAGCTTAGCTGGGACAGGCTACGAGCAGTACTTC
CDR3 protein: CASSLAGTGYEQYF

D gene: TRBD2
J gene: TRBJ2-3
V gene: TRBV27
clone size: few
CDR3 DNA: TGTGCCAGCAGTAGGGCGGGGGGCACAGATACGCAGTATTTT
CDR3 protein: CASSRAGGTDTQYF

D gene: -
J gene: TRBJ2-4
V gene: TRBV7-3
clone size: -
CDR3 DNA: TGTGCCAGCAGCCCCAAAGGTCGGGGGCGAGAGGCCAAAAACATTCAGTACTTC
CDR3 protein: CASSPKGRGREAKNIQYF

D gene: -
J gene: TRBJ2-1
V gene: TRBV5-1
clone size: few
CDR3 DNA: TGCGCCAGCAGCTCCGAGGGGAAGGGTGAGCAGTTCTTC
CDR3 protein: CASSSEGKGEQFF

D gene: -
J gene: TRBJ1-2
V gene: TRBV6-5
clone size: once
CDR3 DNA: TGTGCCAGCAGAAGACAGGCTGGCTACACCTTC
CDR3 protein: CASRRQAGYTF

D gene: TRBD1
J gene: TRBJ2-3
V gene: TRBV29-1
clone size: -
CDR3 DNA: TGCAGCGTTGCAGCTGGACAGGGGAAGGGACGCGATACGCAGTATTTT
CDR3 protein: CSVAAGQGKGRDTQYF

D gene: -
J gene: TRBJ1-1
V gene: TRBV5-4
clone size: -
CDR3 DNA: TGTGCCAGCAGCTCCGGGACTCGTGCTTTCTTT
CDR3 protein: CASSSGTRAFF

D gene: -
J gene: TRBJ2-3
V gene: TRBV5-1
clone size: once
CDR3 DNA: TGCGCCAGCAGCTTGGCCTTGGGTAGCATGGATACGCAGTATTTT
CDR3 protein: CASSLALGSMDTQYF

D gene: -
J gene: TRBJ2-6
V gene: TRBV4-2
clone size: -
CDR3 DNA: TGTGCCAGCAGCCAAGAAAGAGACTCTGGGGCCAACGTCCTGACTTTC
CDR3 protein: CASSQERDSGANVLTF

D gene: -
J gene: TRBJ1-2
V gene: TRBV9
clone size: -
CDR3 DNA: TGTGCCAGCAGCGCCGTCTTCGGGGGAGGCTACACCTTC
CDR3 protein: CASSAVFGGGYTF

D gene: -
J gene: TRBJ1-1
V gene: TRBV5-6
clone size: few
CDR3 DNA: TGTGCCAGCAGCTTGGACGCGAACACTGAAGCTTTCTTT
CDR3 protein: CASSLDANTEAFF

D gene: TRBD2
J gene: TRBJ2-1
V gene: TRBV29-1
clone size: -
CDR3 DNA: TGCAGCGCCGGGAGGTTGGGGTCCTACAATGAGCAGTTCTTC
CDR3 protein: CSAGRLGSYNEQFF

D gene: TRBD1
J gene: TRBJ1-1
V gene: TRBV5-1
clone size: once
CDR3 DNA: TGCGCCAGCAGCTTAACAGGGGGTCTGAACACTGAAGCTTTCTTT
CDR3 protein: CASSLTGGLNTEAFF

D gene: TRBD1
J gene: TRBJ1-5
V gene: TRBV7-8
clone size: -
CDR3 DNA: TGTGCCAGCAGCTTACGGACAGGCCTCAATCAGCCCCAGCATTTT
CDR3 protein: CASSLRTGLNQPQHF

D gene: -
J gene: TRBJ2-7
V gene: TRBV19
clone size: -
CDR3 DNA: TGTGCCAGTAGTATCCAGGGCGGGGGACAGCCCGCCTACGAGCAGTACTTC
CDR3 protein: CASSIQGGGQPAYEQYF

D gene: -
J gene: TRBJ1-5
V gene: TRBV10-2
clone size: -
CDR3 DNA: TGCGCCAGCAGTGAAGGCAATCAGCCCCAGCATTTT
CDR3 protein: CASSEGNQPQHF

D gene: TRBD2
J gene: TRBJ2-5
V gene: TRBV6-1
clone size: -
CDR3 DNA: TGTGCCAGCAGAAAGCTAGCGGGAGGGCGGGAGACCCAGTACTTC
CDR3 protein: CASRKLAGGRETQYF

D gene: -
J gene: TRBJ2-7
V gene: TRBV19
clone size: -
CDR3 DNA: TGTGCCAGTAGTATTAATCCGGGAGACCTAACCTACGAGCAGTACTTC
CDR3 protein: CASSINPGDLTYEQYF

D gene: -
J gene: TRBJ2-7
V gene: TRBV10-3
clone size: -
CDR3 DNA: TGTGCCATCAGTGGCTATCCCAGCACTGGAAACTACGAGCAGTACTTC
CDR3 protein: CAISGYPSTGNYEQYF

D gene: TRBD1
J gene: TRBJ2-7
V gene: TRBV25-1
clone size: -
CDR3 DNA: TGTGCCAGCGGGGGGACAGGGTGGTACGAGCAGTACTTC
CDR3 protein: CASGGTGWYEQYF

D gene: -
J gene: TRBJ2-1
V gene: TRBV5-1
clone size: -
CDR3 DNA: TGCGCCAGCAGCTTGGGGCCTTACAATGAGCAGTTCTTC
CDR3 protein: CASSLGPYNEQFF

D gene: -
J gene: TRBJ2-3
V gene: TRBV25-1
clone size: -
CDR3 DNA: TGTGCCAGCAGTGAATCCCCAGCGGGCTTTAGGGCAGATACGCAGTATTTT
CDR3 protein: CASSESPAGFRADTQYF

D gene: TRBD1
J gene: TRBJ2-7
V gene: TRBV29-1
clone size: once
CDR3 DNA: TGCAGCGTTGAAGGGACAGGGGGCTACGAGCAGTACTTC
CDR3 protein: CSVEGTGGYEQYF

D gene: -
J gene: TRBJ2-1
V gene: TRBV27
clone size: -
CDR3 DNA: TGTGCCAGCAGTTGGGCAGGATCCTACAATGAGCAGTTCTTC
CDR3 protein: CASSWAGSYNEQFF

D gene: TRBD1
J gene: TRBJ2-3
V gene: TRBV11-2
clone size: once
CDR3 DNA: TGTGCCAGCAGCTATAACAGGGGATGGGGAGATACGCAGTATTTT
CDR3 protein: CASSYNRGWGDTQYF

D gene: -
J gene: TRBJ1-2
V gene: TRBV9
clone size: -
CDR3 DNA: TGTGCCAGCAGCGAAGGGCAAGGCTACACCTTC
CDR3 protein: CASSEGQGYTF

D gene: TRBD2
J gene: TRBJ2-5
V gene: TRBV5-6
clone size: -
CDR3 DNA: TGTGCCAGCAGCCTACTAGCGGGGGGTCAAGAGACCCAGTACTTC
CDR3 protein: CASSLLAGGQETQYF

D gene: TRBD1
J gene: TRBJ2-7
V gene: TRBV18
clone size: few
CDR3 DNA: TGTGCCAGCTCACCAAGATCAGGACAGGGGCTTTCTAACGAGCAGTACTTC
CDR3 protein: CASSPRSGQGLSNEQYF

D gene: -
J gene: TRBJ2-5
V gene: TRBV7-8
clone size: -
CDR3 DNA: TGTGCCAGCAGCTTAGGCGGAGGGAGTTCTCAAGAGACCCAGTACTTC
CDR3 protein: CASSLGGGSSQETQYF